This passage covers 19 T cell receptor beta chains from one sample sequenced in a study of OX40 agonist ivuxolimab in advanced cancers. Profiling relied on immunoSEQ multiplex PCR, and the TCRdb table lists in-frame clones only, not all of them. This repertoire shows approximately 94,000 clones, about 92% found once; its top ten account for about 3.4%. This sample comprised CD4+ or CD8+ T cells sorted from blood, obtained in a trial of the OX40 agonist ivuxolimab. These receptors all stem from an adult with an advanced solid tumor such as melanoma, head and neck, liver or kidney cancer.

The J gene is TRBJ2-1, the V gene TRBV27; 9 nucleotides line up with TRBD2. Germline V gene data show CDR1 as MNHEY and CDR2 as SMNVEV (reference sequence). The CDR3 runs 12 residues. V was pared by 3 bases and J by 10 bases, with 1 base of the junction left unmatched. Here the CDR3 DNA reads TGTGCCAGCAGTTTCCTAGCGGGGGAGCAGTTCTTC. Protein sequence: CASSFLAGEQFF.

The chain combines TRBV12-5 with TRBJ2-7; the match to TRBD2 covers 7 bases. The germline gives CDR1 LGHNT, CDR2 FRNRAP. J lost 5 bases, V lost 7 bases, and 11 bases had no gene match. The CDR3 covers 14 residues. The CDR3 protein is CASAWGVGRNEQYF. CDR3 sequence (DNA): TGTGCTAGTGCGTGGGGGGTCGGGAGGAACGAGCAGTACTTC.

The chain is built from TRBV6-5 and TRBJ1-1, with D tentatively TRBD1 (6 bases). Germline lookup yields CDR1 MNHEY and CDR2 SVGAGI. This CDR3 is built from 15 residues. Trimming stripped 5 bases from V and 4 bases from J, with 17 bases between. CDR3 coding DNA: TGTGCCAGCAGTCGCGACGCGGGGGCAGGCACTGAAGCTTTCTTT. It encodes CASSRDAGAGTEAFF.

The V call is TRBV5-1, the J call TRBJ2-3; possible D gene TRBD2, 5 bases. Germline CDR1 and CDR2: SGHRS and YFSETQ. This CDR3 has 15 residues. Trimming left V 9 bases short and J 4 bases short, with 21 bases between. The CDR3 DNA follows: TGCGCCACTGAAGTCAGTCCTGGGAGTGCAGATACGCAGTATTTT. It translates to CATEVSPGSADTQYF.

The chain employs TRBV4-3 and TRBJ2-5, with 11 bases fitting TRBD2. Germline assignment: CDR1 LGHNA and CDR2 YSLEER. V lost 5 bases to trimming and J lost 2 bases; unmatched junction nucleotides: 4. The CDR3 loop spans 15 amino acids. The CDR3 is CASSDLAGGQETQYF. The CDR3 nucleotides are TGCGCCAGCAGCGACTTAGCGGGGGGGCAAGAGACCCAGTACTTC.

V gene TRBV7-9 combines with J gene TRBJ1-1; no reliable D call. V shed 5 bases and J shed 5 bases, with 9 bases lying between them. In germline, CDR1 is SEHNR, CDR2 FQNEAQ (reference sequence). The length of the CDR3 is 12 residues. CDR3: CASSPLGTEAFF. CDR3 coding DNA: TGTGCCAGCAGCCCCCTAGGGACTGAAGCTTTCTTT.

The genes are TRBV10-2 and TRBJ2-3, with D uncertain. V was pared by 2 bases and J by 6 bases, with 9 bases between. This CDR3 is 13 amino acids long. The germline V gene encodes CDR1 WSHSY and CDR2 SAAADI. The CDR3 bases are TGCGCCAGCAGTGAGACACAGCCTGATACGCAGTATTTT. Translating it yields CASSETQPDTQYF.

V usage is TRBV9 and J usage is TRBJ1-2; D is undetermined. The CDR3 sequence is 15 residues long. Germline V gene data show CDR1 as SGDLS and CDR2 as YYNGEE. Trimming took off 0 bases at V and 7 bases at J, with 16 bases between the two ends. The DNA of the CDR3 is TGTGCCAGCAGCGTAGGGGTCGGAGCCGCTAGTGGCTACACCTTC. Translation gives CASSVGVGAASGYTF.

Worth noting for this clone: The identical CDR3 is also encoded by other nucleotide sequences in the sample. The chain links TRBV7-8 to TRBJ2-5; D is perhaps TRBD2 (7 bases). This CDR3 has 16 residues. CDR1 is SGHVS and CDR2 is FQNEAQ in the germline V gene. Trimming pared 5 bases from V and 0 bases from J, leaving 16 bases between. DNA for the CDR3: TGTGCCAGCAGCCCCCGCGGGGGCCAGTACCAAGAGACCCAGTACTTC. It codes for CASSPRGGQYQETQYF.

The chain joins TRBV9 to TRBJ2-3; D unresolved. The ends were cut back, 1 base at V and 1 base at J, with 10 bases in the middle. CDR1 and CDR2 (germline): SGDLS, YYNGEE. The CDR3 loop spans 15 amino acids. CDR3 sequence (DNA): TGTGCCAGCAGCGTAACATCAAGGGGCACAGATACGCAGTATTTT. This gives the protein CASSVTSRGTDTQYF.

The rearrangement uses TRBV5-6 and TRBJ2-3; the match to TRBD2 covers 7 bases. The germline V gene has CDR1 SGHDT and CDR2 YYEEEE. Unmatched junction bases numbered 7, after V lost 7 bases and J lost 2 bases. This CDR3 spans 14 amino acids. CDR3 sequence (DNA): TGTGCCAGCCTCAGGGAGGGAAACACAGATACGCAGTATTTT. Its protein is CASLREGNTDTQYF.

With respect to this clone: Other nucleotide sequences in the sample specify the same CDR3. V and J are TRBV27 and TRBJ2-1; 10 nucleotides line up with TRBD1. From germline, CDR1 is MNHEY and CDR2 SMNVEV (reference sequence). Germline trimming cut 2 bases from V and 2 bases from J; bases unmatched to any gene: 0. The CDR3 spans 15 residues. The CDR3 DNA follows: TGTGCCAGCAGTTTAGGGACAGGGGCCTACAATGAGCAGTTCTTC. Translating it yields CASSLGTGAYNEQFF.

This sequence joins TRBV5-6 and TRBJ2-6; D unclear. Germline loops: CDR1 SGHDT, CDR2 YYEEEE. V lost 0 bases and J 1 base, leaving 11 bases between the germline ends. The CDR3 is 17 amino acids. The CDR3 region is CASSLDYGLSGANVLTF. CDR3 nucleotides: TGTGCCAGCAGCTTGGATTACGGGCTTTCTGGGGCCAACGTCCTGACTTTC.

This clone was seen only once. V and J are TRBV2 and TRBJ2-1; D assignment may be TRBD1 or TRBD2 (5 bases each). V was clipped by 4 bases and J by 3 bases, with 22 bases between them. Germline V gene sequence: CDR1 SNHLY, CDR2 FYNNEI. The CDR3 length is 18 residues. CDR3 region: CASSVGENAALLYNEQFF. CDR3 DNA: TGTGCCAGCAGTGTGGGGGAAAACGCGGCACTCCTCTACAATGAGCAGTTCTTC.

This chain uses TRBV5-6 with TRBJ2-1; D possibly matches TRBD1 or TRBD2 (5 bases each). The V gene lost 2 bases and the J gene lost 4 bases, with 16 bases spanning the gap. The germline V gene encodes CDR1 SGHDT and CDR2 YYEEEE. This CDR3 has 16 residues. This chain's CDR3 is CASSFWDVGLYNEQFF. CDR3 bases: TGTGCCAGCAGCTTTTGGGACGTCGGCTTGTACAATGAGCAGTTCTTC.

Regarding this clone: A read error may account for a junction end that differs from germline. The J gene is TRBJ1-3, the V gene TRBV2; the D gene is possibly TRBD1 (6 bases). Germline V gives CDR1 SNHLY, CDR2 FYNNEI. The CDR3 is 12 amino acids. CDR3 nucleotide sequence: TGTGCCAGCAGCCATAGCGGGGGGCCAGTTCATTTT. The encoded protein is CASSHSGGPVHF.

This chain links TRBV25-1 with TRBJ1-3, with a possible D match to TRBD1 (6 bases). The CDR3 is 16 amino acids. V dropped 7 bases and J dropped 0 bases, with 16 bases sitting between them. Germline lookup yields CDR1 MGHDK and CDR2 SYGVNS. The CDR3 protein is CASTSGDILSGNTIYF. CDR3 nucleotides: TGTGCCAGCACCAGTGGGGACATTCTCTCTGGAAACACCATATATTTT.

The sample holds one count of this clone. The gene calls are TRBV6-5 and TRBJ2-2; no clear D gene. This CDR3 contains 15 residues. Trimming shortened V by 0 bases and J by 7 bases, and 12 bases separated the two germline ends. Per germline, CDR1 MNHEY and CDR2 SVGAGI. CDR3 residues: CASSYSRLMDGELFF. In DNA form, the CDR3 reads TGTGCCAGCAGTTACTCGAGACTGATGGACGGGGAGCTGTTTTTT.

The CDR3 is CASRATGGIQYF. Here the CDR3 DNA reads TGTGCCAGCAGGGCGACAGGGGGCATTCAGTACTTC. The chain combines TRBV6-5 with TRBJ2-4; 9 bases align to TRBD1. The germline gives CDR1 MNHEY, CDR2 SVGAGI. V lost 6 bases to trimming and J lost 9 bases; unmatched junction nucleotides: 3. The CDR3 is 12 amino acids.